The following is a T cell receptor beta chain sequence with its context. This sample is part of a study of cytomegalovirus exposure and HLA in healthy donors. The primer mix had 60 Vbeta and 13 Jbeta primers. Profiling relied on immunoSEQ multiplex PCR, and the TCRdb table lists in-frame clones only, not all of them. Here the sample spans roughly 100,000 clones, around 84% being singletons. This CDR3 is built from 14 residues. V was pared by 6 bases and J by 5 bases, with 9 bases of the junction left unmatched. Germline loops: CDR1 MDHEN, CDR2 SYDVKM. The J gene is TRBJ2-5, the V gene TRBV28; the match to TRBD2 covers 7 bases. The material sequenced was PBMCs. The source of this sequence is a young man in good health and CMV-seronegative. CDR3 bases: TGTGCCAGCAGGCACGGGGGGTCCCGGGAGACCCAGTACTTC. Its translation is CASRHGGSRETQYF.